The clone carrying this TCR beta chain was seen more than once but under ten times. No antigen is known for it. This CDR3 is 16 amino acids long. Germline V gene data show CDR1 as MNHEY and CDR2 as SVGEGT. V dropped 6 bases and J dropped 9; count of bases not matched to a gene: 14. A second PCR of 7 to 11 cycles used a sample-barcoded 5' primer and a J-beta primer mix. A 12-random-nucleotide template-switch adaptor tagged each cDNA molecule. MiXCR, applied by TCRdb to the 5' RACE reads, yields one record per CDR3 protein. The sample holds 1.2 million to 1.5 million distinct CDR3 sequences, roughly 40% seen once. This record belongs to a study of blood T cells in healthy people across ages. Study-level results: Higher diversity and more naive CD4+ cells were features of long-lived donors, compared to aged donors.

Material for sequencing was blood. This rearrangement joins TRBV6-2 or TRBV6-3 to TRBJ2-1; TRBD2 aligns across 10 bases. The TCR comes from a woman under 30 in good health. This CDR3 is CASSRITSGVSREQFF. The CDR3 coding sequence is TGTGCCAGCAGCCGGATTACTAGCGGGGTTAGTCGTGAGCAGTTCTTC.